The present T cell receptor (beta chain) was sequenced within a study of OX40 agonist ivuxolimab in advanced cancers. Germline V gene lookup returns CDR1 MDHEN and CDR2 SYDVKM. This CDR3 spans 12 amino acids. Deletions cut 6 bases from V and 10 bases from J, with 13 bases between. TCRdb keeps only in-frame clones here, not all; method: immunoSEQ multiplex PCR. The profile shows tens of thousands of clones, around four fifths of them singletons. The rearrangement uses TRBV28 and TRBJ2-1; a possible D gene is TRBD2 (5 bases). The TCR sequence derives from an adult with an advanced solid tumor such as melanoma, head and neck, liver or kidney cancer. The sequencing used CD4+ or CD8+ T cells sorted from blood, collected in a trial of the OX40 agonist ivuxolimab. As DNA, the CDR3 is TGTGCCAGCAGGTTTAGCGTTCGGGAGCAGTTCTTC. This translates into CASRFSVREQFF.